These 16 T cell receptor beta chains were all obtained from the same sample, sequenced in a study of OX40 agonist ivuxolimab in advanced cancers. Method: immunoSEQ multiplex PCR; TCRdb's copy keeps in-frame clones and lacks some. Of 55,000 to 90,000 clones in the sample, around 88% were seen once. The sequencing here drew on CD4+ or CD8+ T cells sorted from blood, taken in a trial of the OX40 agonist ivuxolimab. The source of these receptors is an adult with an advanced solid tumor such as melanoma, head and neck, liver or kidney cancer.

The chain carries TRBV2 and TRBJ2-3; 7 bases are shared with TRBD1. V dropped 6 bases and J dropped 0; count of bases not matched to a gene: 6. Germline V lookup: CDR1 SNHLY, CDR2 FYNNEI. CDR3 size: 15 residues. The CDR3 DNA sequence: TGTGCCAGCAGCCAGGGACAGCTAAGCACAGATACGCAGTATTTT. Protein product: CASSQGQLSTDTQYF. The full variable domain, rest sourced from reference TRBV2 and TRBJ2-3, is EPEVTQTPSHQVTQMGQEVILRCVPISNHLYFYWYRQILGQKVEFLVSFYNNEISEKSEIFDDQFSVERPDGSNFTLKIRSTKLEDSAMYFCASSQGQLSTDTQYFGPGTRLTVL.

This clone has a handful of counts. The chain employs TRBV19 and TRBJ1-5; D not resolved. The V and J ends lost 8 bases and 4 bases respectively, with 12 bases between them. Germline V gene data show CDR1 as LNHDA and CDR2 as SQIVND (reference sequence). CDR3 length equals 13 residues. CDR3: CASQWQFNQPQHF. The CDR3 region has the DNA TGTGCCAGTCAGTGGCAGTTTAATCAGCCCCAGCATTTT.

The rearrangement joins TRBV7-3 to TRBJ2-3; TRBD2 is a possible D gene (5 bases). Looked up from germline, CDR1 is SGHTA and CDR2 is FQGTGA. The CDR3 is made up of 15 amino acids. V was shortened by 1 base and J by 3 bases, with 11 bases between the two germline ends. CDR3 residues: CASSLIAGPTDTQYF. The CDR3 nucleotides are TGTGCCAGCAGCTTAATTGCGGGTCCTACAGATACGCAGTATTTT.

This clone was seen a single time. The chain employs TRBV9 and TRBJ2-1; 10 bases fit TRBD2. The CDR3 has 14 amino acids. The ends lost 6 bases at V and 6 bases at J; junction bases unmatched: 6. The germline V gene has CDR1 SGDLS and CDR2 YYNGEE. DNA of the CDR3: TGTGCCAGCACCCAAAGCGGGGGGGCCAATGAGCAGTTCTTC. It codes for CASTQSGGANEQFF.

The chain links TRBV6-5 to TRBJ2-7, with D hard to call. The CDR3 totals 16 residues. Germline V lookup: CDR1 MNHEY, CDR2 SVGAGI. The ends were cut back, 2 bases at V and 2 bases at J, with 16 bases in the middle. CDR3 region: CASSYRLTNTPYEQYF. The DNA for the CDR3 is TGTGCCAGCAGTTACAGGCTTACCAATACCCCCTACGAGCAGTACTTC.

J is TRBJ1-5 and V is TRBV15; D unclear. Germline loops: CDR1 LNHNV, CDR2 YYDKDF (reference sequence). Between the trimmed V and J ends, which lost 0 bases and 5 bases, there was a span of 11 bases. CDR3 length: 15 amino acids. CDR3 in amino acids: CATSRDPAFDQPQHF. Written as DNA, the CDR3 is TGTGCCACCAGCAGAGATCCTGCATTTGATCAGCCCCAGCATTTT. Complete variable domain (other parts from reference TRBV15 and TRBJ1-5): DAMVIQNPRYQVTQFGKPVTLSCSQTLNHNVMYWYQQKSSQAPKLLFHYYDKDFNNEADTPDNFQSRRPNTSFCFLDIRSPGLGDTAMYLCATSRDPAFDQPQHFGDGTRLSIL.

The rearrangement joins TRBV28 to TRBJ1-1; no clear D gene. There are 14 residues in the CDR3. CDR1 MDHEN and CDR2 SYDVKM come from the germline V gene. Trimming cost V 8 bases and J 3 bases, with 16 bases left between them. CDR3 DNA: TGTGCCAGCCGAGCCCCCGCTATCGACACTGAAGCTTTCTTT. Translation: CASRAPAIDTEAFF.

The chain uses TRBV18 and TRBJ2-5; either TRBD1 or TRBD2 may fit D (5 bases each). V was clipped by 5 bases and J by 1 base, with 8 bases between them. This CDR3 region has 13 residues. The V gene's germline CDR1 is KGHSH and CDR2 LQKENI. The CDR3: CASSKGRQETQYF. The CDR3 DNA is TGTGCCAGCTCAAAGGGACGCCAAGAGACCCAGTACTTC.

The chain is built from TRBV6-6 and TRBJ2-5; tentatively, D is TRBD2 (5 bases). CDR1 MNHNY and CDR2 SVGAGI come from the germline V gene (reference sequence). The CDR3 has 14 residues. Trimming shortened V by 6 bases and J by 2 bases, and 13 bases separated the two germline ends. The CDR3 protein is CASRPRVLQETQYF. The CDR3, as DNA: TGTGCCAGCAGGCCGCGGGTACTTCAAGAGACCCAGTACTTC.

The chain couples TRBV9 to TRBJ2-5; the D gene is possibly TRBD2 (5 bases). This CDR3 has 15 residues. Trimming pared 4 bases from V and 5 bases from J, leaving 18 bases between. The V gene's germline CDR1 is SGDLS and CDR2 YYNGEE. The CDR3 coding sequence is TGTGCCAGCAGCACCCAGACCACCCGCGGGGAGACCCAGTACTTC. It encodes CASSTQTTRGETQYF.

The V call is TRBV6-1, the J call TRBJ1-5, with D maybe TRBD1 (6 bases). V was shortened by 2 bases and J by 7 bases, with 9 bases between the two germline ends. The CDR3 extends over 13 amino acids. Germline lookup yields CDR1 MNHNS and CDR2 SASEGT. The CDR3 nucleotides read TGTGCCAGCAGTGAAAGGGGGGAACAGCCCCAGCATTTT. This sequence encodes CASSERGEQPQHF.

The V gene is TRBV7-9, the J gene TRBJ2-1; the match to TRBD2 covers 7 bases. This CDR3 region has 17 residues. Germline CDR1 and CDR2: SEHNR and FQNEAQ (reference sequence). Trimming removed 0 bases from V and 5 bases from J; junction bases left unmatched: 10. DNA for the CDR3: TGTGCCAGCAGCTTAGCGAGTACGGGAGGCAGGAACAATGAGCAGTTCTTC. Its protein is CASSLASTGGRNNEQFF.

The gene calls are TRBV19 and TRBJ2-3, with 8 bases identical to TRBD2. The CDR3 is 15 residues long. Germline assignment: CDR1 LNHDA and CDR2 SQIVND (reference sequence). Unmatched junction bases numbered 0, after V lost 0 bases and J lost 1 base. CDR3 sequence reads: CASSIEREGTDTQYF. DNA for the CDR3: TGTGCCAGTAGTATAGAGCGGGAGGGCACAGATACGCAGTATTTT.

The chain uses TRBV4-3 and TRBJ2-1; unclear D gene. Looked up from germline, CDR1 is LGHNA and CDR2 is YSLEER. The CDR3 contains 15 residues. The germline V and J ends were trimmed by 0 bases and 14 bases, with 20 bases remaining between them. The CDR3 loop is CASSQDHRRGGREFF. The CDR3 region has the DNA TGCGCCAGCAGCCAAGATCACAGACGTGGTGGTAGGGAGTTCTTC.

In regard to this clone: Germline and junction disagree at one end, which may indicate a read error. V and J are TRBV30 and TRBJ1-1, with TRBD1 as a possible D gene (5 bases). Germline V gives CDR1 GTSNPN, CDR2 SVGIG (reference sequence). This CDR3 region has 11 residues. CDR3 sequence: CAWSVQQAQAF. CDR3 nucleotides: TGTGCCTGGAGTGTACAACAGGCTCAAGCTTTT.

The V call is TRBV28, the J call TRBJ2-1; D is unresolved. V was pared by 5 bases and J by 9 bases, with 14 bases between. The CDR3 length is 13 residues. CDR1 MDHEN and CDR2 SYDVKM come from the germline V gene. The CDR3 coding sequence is TGTGCCAGCAGTCTTACGACTCTGCTTGAGCAGTTCTTC. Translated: CASSLTTLLEQFF.